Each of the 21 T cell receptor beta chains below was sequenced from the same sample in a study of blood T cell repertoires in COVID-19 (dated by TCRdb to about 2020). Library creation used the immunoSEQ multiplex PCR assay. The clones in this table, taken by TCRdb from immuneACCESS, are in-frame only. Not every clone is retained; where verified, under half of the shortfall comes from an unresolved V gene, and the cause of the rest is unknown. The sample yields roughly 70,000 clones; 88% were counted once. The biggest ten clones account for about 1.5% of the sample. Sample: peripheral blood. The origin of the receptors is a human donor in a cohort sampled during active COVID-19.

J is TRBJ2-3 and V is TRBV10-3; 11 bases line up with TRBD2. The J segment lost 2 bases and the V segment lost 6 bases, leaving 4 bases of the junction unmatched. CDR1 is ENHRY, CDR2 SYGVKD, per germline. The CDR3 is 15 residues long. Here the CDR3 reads CAISPGLADTDTQYF. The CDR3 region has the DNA TGTGCCATCAGCCCGGGACTAGCGGACACAGATACGCAGTATTTT.

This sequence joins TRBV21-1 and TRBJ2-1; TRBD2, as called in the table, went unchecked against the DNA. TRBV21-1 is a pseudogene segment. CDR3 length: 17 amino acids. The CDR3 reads CASTLERTGRAKDEQFF. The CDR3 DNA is TGTGCCAGCACCCTAGAAAGAACCGGGAGGGCCAAAGATGAGCAGTTCTTC.

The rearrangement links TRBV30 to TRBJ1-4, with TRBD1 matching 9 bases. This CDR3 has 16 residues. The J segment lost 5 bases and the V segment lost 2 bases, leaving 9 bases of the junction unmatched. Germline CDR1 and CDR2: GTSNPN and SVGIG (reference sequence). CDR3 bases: TGTGCCTGGAGTCCGACGGGACAGGGTAGGAATGAAAAACTGTTTTTT. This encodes CAWSPTGQGRNEKLFF.

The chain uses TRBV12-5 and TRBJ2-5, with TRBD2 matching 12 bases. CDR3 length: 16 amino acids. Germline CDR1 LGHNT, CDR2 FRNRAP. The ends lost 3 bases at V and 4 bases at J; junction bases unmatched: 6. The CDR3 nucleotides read TGTGCTAGTGGTTTAGAGACTAGCGGGAGTCGAGAGACCCAGTACTTC. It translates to CASGLETSGSRETQYF.

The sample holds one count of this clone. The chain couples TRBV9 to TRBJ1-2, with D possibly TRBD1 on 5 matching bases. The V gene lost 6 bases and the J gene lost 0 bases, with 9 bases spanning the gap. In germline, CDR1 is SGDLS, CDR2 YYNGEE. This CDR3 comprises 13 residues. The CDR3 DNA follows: TGTGCCAGCACTAGGACAACTAACTATGGCTACACCTTC. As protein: CASTRTTNYGYTF.

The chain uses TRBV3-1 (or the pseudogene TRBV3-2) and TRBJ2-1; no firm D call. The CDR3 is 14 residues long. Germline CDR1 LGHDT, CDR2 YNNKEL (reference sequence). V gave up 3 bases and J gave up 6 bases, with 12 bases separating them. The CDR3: CASSQHLETNEQFF. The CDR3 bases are TGTGCCAGCAGCCAGCACCTGGAGACCAATGAGCAGTTCTTC.

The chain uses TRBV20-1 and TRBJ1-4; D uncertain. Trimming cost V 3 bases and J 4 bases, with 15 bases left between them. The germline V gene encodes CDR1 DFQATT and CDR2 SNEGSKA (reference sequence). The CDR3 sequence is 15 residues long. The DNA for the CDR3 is TGCAGTGCTAGTCCCGCTGGCGGCCTTAATGAAAAACTGTTTTTT. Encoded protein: CSASPAGGLNEKLFF.

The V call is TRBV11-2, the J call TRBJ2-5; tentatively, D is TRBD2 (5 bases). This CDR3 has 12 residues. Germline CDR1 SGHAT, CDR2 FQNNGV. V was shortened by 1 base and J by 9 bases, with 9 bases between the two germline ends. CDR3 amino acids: CASSLVEAAQYF. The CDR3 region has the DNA TGTGCCAGCAGCTTAGTGGAGGCGGCCCAGTACTTC. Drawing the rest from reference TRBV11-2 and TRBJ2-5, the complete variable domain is EAGVAQSPRYKIIEKRQSVAFWCNPISGHATLYWYQQILGQGPKLLIQFQNNGVVDDSQLPKDRFSAERLKGVDSTLKIQPAKLEDSAVYLCASSLVEAAQYFGPGTRLLVL.

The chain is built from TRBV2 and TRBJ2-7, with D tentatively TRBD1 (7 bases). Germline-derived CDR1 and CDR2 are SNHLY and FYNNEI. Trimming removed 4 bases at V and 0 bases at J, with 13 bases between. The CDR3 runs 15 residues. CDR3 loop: CASSGGDRSSYEQYF. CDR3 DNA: TGTGCCAGCAGTGGCGGGGACAGAAGCTCCTACGAGCAGTACTTC.

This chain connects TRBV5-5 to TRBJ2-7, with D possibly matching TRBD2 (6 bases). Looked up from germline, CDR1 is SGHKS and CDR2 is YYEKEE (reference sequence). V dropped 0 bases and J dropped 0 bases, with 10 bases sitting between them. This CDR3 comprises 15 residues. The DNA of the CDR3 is TGTGCCAGCAGCTTGGCCGCTAGCGACTCCTACGAGCAGTACTTC. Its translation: CASSLAASDSYEQYF.

This CDR3 reads CASSLPPGQGGYEQYF. CDR3 bases: TGTGCCAGCAGTTTACCTCCGGGACAGGGGGGCTACGAGCAGTACTTC. The chain recombines TRBV28 with TRBJ2-7; 11 positions match TRBD1. This CDR3 contains 16 residues. J lost 3 bases, V lost 2 bases, and 6 bases had no gene match. Germline-derived CDR1 and CDR2 are MDHEN and SYDVKM.

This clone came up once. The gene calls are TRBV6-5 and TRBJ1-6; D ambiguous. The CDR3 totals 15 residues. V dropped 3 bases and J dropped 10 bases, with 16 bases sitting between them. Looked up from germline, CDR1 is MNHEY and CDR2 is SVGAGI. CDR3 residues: CASSYATGSKSPLHF. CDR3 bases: TGTGCCAGCAGTTATGCGACTGGTAGCAAATCACCCCTCCACTTT.

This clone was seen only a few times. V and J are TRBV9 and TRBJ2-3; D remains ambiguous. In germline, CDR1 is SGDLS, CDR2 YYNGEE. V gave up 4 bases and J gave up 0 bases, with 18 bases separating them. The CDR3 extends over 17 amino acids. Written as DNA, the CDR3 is TGTGCCAGCAGCCCCCTCGACTTTGCTTCTAGCACAGATACGCAGTATTTT. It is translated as CASSPLDFASSTDTQYF. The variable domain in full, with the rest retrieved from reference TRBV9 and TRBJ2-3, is DSGVTQTPKHLITATGQRVTLRCSPRSGDLSVYWYQQSLDQGLQFLIQYYNGEERAKGNILERFSAQQFPDLHSELNLSSLELGDSALYFCASSPLDFASSTDTQYFGPGTRLTVL.

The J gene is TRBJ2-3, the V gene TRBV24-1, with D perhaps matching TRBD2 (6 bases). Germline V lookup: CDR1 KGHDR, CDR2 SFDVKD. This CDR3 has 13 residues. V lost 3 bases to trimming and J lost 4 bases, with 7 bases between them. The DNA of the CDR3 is TGTGCCACCAGTGATCCGGGGGCAGATACGCAGTATTTT. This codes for CATSDPGADTQYF.

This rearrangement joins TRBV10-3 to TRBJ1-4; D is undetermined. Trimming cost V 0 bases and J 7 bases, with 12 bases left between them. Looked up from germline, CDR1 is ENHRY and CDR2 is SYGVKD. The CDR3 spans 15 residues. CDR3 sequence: CAISESEASTEKLFF. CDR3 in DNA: TGTGCCATCAGTGAGTCCGAGGCTAGTACTGAAAAACTGTTTTTT.

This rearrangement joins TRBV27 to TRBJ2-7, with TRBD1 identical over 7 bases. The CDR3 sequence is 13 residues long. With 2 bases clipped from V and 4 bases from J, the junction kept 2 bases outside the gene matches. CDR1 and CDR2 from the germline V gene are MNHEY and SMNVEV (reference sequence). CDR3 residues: CASSLGTEYEQYV. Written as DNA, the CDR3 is TGTGCCAGCAGTTTAGGGACAGAGTACGAGCAGTACGTC.

CDR3 protein: CASSPGTAFYGYTF. The CDR3 DNA is TGTGCCAGCAGTCCCGGGACAGCATTTTATGGCTACACCTTC. The chain combines TRBV27 with TRBJ1-2; 7 bases match TRBD1. The germline V gene encodes CDR1 MNHEY and CDR2 SMNVEV (reference sequence). CDR3 length equals 14 residues. The V segment lost 5 bases and the J segment 5 bases; nucleotides outside the gene matches: 8.

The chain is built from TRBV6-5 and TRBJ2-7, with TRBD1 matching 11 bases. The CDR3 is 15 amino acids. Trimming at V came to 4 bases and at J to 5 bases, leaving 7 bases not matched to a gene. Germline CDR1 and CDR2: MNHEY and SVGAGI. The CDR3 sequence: CASSWRGGQGDEQYF. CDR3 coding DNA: TGTGCCAGCAGTTGGCGCGGGGGACAGGGGGACGAGCAGTACTTC.

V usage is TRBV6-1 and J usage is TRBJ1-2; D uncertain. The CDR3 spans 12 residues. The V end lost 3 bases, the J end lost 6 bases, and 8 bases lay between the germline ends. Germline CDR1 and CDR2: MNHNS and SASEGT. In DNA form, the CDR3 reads TGTGCCAGCAGTGACGGGATCGATGGCTACACCTTC. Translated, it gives CASSDGIDGYTF.

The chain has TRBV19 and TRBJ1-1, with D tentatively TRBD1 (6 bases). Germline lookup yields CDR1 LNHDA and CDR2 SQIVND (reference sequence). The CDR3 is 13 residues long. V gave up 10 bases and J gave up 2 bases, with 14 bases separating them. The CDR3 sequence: CAISRDINTEAFF. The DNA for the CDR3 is TGTGCCATCAGCAGGGACATCAACACTGAAGCTTTCTTT.

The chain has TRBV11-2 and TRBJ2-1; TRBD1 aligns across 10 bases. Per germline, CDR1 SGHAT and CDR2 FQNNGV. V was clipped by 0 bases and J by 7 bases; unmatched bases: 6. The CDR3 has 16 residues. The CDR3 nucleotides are TGTGCCAGCAGCTTAGATGGGACAGGGGCTAAGAATGAGCAGTTCTTC. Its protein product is CASSLDGTGAKNEQFF.